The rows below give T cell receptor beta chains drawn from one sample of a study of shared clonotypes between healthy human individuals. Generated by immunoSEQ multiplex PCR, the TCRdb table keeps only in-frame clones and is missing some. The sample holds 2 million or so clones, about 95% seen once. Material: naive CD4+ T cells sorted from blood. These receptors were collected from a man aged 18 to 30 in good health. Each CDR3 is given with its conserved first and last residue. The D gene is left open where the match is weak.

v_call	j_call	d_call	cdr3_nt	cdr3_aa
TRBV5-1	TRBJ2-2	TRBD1	TGCGCCAGCAGCTTAGGACAGGGTATCGGGGAGCTGTTTTTT	CASSLGQGIGELFF
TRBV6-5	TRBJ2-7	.	TGTGCCAGCAGTGGGGGCCCCTCCTACGAGCAGTACTTC	CASSGGPSYEQYF
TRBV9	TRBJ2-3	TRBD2	TGTGCCAGCAGCGTACTCGGGGGGAGCGGTGCAGATACGCAGTATTTT	CASSVLGGSGADTQYF
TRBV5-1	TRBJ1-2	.	TGCGCCAGCAGCTTGTCCGGGGGACATGGCTACACCTTC	CASSLSGGHGYTF
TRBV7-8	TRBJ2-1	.	TGTGCCAGCAGCCCGAGGAGCTCCTACAATGAGCAGTTCTTC	CASSPRSSYNEQFF
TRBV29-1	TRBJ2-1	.	TGCAGCGTTGAGCGACAGGGAGGCCCGTTCTTC	CSVERQGGPFF
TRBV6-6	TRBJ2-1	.	TGTGCCAGCAGTTACTCAGGAGGGAAAAACAATGAGCAGTTCTTC	CASSYSGGKNNEQFF
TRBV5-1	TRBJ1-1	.	TGCGCCAGCAGCTTGGACCCGGGGCGGCGGACTGAAGCTTTCTTT	CASSLDPGRRTEAFF
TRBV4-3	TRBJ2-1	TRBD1	TGCGCCAGCGGGACAGGGGGTTCCTACAATGAGCAGTTCTTC	CASGTGGSYNEQFF
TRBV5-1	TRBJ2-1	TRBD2	TGCGCCAGCAGCGCTCCGGGACTAGCGGACTCCTACAATGAGCAGTTCTTC	CASSAPGLADSYNEQFF
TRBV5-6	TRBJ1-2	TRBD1	TGTGCCAGCAGCTTGGGCAGGGGGCCAGTTGGCTACACCTTC	CASSLGRGPVGYTF